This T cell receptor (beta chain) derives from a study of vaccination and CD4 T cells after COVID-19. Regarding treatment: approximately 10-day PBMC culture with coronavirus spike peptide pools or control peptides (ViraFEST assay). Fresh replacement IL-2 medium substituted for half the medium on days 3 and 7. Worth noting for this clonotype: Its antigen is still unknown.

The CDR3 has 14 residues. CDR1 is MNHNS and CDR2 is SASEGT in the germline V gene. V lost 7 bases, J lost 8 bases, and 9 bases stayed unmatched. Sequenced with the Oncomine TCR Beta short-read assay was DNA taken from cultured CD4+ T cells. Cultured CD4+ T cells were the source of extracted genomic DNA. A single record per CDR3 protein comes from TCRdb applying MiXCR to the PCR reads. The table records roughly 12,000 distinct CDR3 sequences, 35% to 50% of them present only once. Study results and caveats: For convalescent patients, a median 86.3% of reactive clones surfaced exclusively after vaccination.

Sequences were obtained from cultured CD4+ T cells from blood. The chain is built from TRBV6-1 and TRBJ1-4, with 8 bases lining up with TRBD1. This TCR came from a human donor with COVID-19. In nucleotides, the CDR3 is TGTGCCAGCAACCGGACAGGGTTTGTAGAAAAACTGTTTTTT. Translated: CASNRTGFVEKLFF.